The subject of this entry is one T cell receptor (beta chain). This CDR3 is built from 13 residues. V lost 6 bases and J 3 bases, leaving 6 bases between the germline ends. Germline V gives CDR1 MGHRA, CDR2 YSYEKL. The data were obtained in a study of blood T cells in healthy people across ages. Using a J-beta primer mix together with a sample-barcoded 5' primer, a second PCR was run for roughly 6 to 12 cycles. TCRdb re-analysed the 5' RACE reads in MiXCR, keeping a single row per CDR3 protein. The sample holds fewer than 1,200,000 distinct CDR3 sequences; about 25% are singletons and the top ten take approximately 0.75%. The sample was also reused in another study, on T cells of mothers and their children.

This chain connects TRBV4-1 to TRBJ2-6; D perhaps matches TRBD2 (5 bases). The source of this sequence is a girl aged 2 to 10 in good health. Sequencing was carried out using blood. Here the CDR3 reads CASRGVGANVLTF. DNA for the CDR3: TGCGCCAGCAGGGGAGTTGGGGCCAACGTCCTGACTTTC.